This T cell receptor (beta chain) was recovered during a study of T cell clonality in common variable immunodeficiency (dated by TCRdb to the mid-2010s). What the authors observed across the whole study: TCRbeta clonality was higher in CVID subjects than in healthy controls (t-test p = 0.018), and the increase was most characteristic of about a third of subjects. Healthy controls shared more TCRbeta clones with each other than CVID subjects shared among themselves (p < 0.0001). Reportedly, TCRbeta sequences from CVID had fewer deletions and N-nucleotide insertions, and highly modified clones with 13 or more V deletions were absent from CVID. According to the authors, finding the cause of the higher clonality in CVID would require sequencing the repertoires of T cell subpopulations. Correlations of repertoire features with clinical complications were constrained by heterogeneity among patients within the CVID cohort. Despite equal DNA input, controls averaged approximately 84,000 unique sequences per sample versus around 30,000 in CVID samples.

For sequencing input, CVID and control samples contributed equivalent amounts of genomic DNA. For every sample, a 60 bp segment covering the rearranged TCRbeta CDR3 region was amplified and then sequenced. The immunoSEQ assay, a bias-corrected multiplex PCR with high-throughput sequencing, was employed for TCRbeta amplification. The published analysis was carried out like this. Every unique nucleotide sequence was considered a clone and was annotated with V, D and J genes, copy number and frequency. Sequences were labeled productive if in frame, and non-productive if out of frame or containing stop codons. As previously described, clonality was calculated on the basis of Shannon's entropy. Mean CDR3 Kyte-Doolittle hydropathy was derived from the predicted amino acid sequences of productive clones. The R hclust function was used to hierarchically cluster scaled V gene usage with Manhattan distance and complete linkage. Sharing of clones by CDR3 amino acid sequence was evaluated through resampling of 12 repertoires per group over 100 rounds. The repertoires were searched for about 70 published EBV-specific and almost 250 published CMV-specific TCRbeta sequences. Analysis left out two CVID samples that produced under 10,000 sequences, so 42 CVID repertoires remained. Here the immuneACCESS table is served through TCRdb, limited to in-frame sequences with V and J called. Missing clones are a known gap in these copies; in checked studies unresolved V genes cover under half, and the rest lacks a known reason. V, J and clone size are those of that table, while D and trimming were read from the DNA. Listed for this sample are under 30,000 clones, none observed only a single time. Approximately 8.9% of the sample is held by the ten biggest clonotypes.

In its sample, this clone was seen a few times. Its antigen remains undetermined. The CDR3 end falls 3 residues outside the read, so it is completed with the germline J gene. Spanning cysteine to phenylalanine, the CDR3 consists of 14 amino acids. The 33 bases shown cover part of the CDR3, and their frame starts at base 1. CDR1 and CDR2 are drawn from the germline V gene (reference sequence): LNHDA, SQIVND. V is cut back by 4 bases and J by 6 bases, with 6 bases in the junction unmatched. Diagnosis of CVID followed standard criteria, namely serum IgG, IgA and/or IgM below the normal range together with specific antibody deficiency. The CVID group comprised about 46 subjects, 15 or so female and some 30 male, aged roughly 8 to 64 years with a mean age of around 40. Predominantly Caucasian heritage was noted among both the CVID patients and the healthy controls. At the time of study participation, every CVID subject had been on replacement immunoglobulin therapy for one year or longer. At the time of blood collection, no CVID subject was ill or was being treated with immunomodulatory or immunosuppressive medication. Heparinized peripheral whole blood samples of about 5 to 9 ml were collected from each donor. Genomic DNA from adults with common variable immune deficiency (CVID) and from healthy adult controls was used to sequence TCRbeta CDR3 repertoires. Diluted blood was subjected to density centrifugation over Hypaque 1077 or Ficoll-Paque for isolation of peripheral blood mononuclear cells. Genomic DNA was extracted from unsorted mononuclear cells by Qiagen column purification or by a centrifugation-based method.

Recombination connected TRBV19 to TRBJ1-5, with 7 middle bases fitting TRBD1. This receptor was identified in a human donor with common variable immunodeficiency. Sequencing used peripheral blood mononuclear cells. CDR3 sequence: CASSKGQYGQPQHF. Incomplete CDR3 DNA: TGTGCCAGTAGTAAGGGACAGTACGGTCAGCCC.